These 25 T cell receptor beta chains originate from one sample sequenced in a study of post-analysis software for immune sequencing data. Overall study findings and caveats: Included in a set of a few TRBV segments more frequent in patients than controls were TRBV5-6, TRBV5-1 and TRBV20-1.

Their specific antigens are unknown. Unique molecular identifiers were built into the TCR beta cDNA libraries. Using its own MiXCR run on the PCR reads, TCRdb lists one record per CDR3 protein. The data show 400,000 to 500,000 distinct CDR3 sequences, roughly 38% seen once. The sequencing input was blood. The receptor set was obtained from a girl aged 2 to 10 with multiple sclerosis.

The chain joins TRBV2 to TRBJ1-2; perhaps TRBD1 as D (5 bases). Trimming left V 7 bases short and J 5 bases short, with 14 bases between. The CDR3 totals 13 residues. Per germline, CDR1 SNHLY and CDR2 FYNNEI. In DNA, the CDR3 is TGTGCCAGCATGGTTGACAGACCTTATGGCTACACCTTC. Translating gives CASMVDRPYGYTF.

The genes are TRBV28 and TRBJ1-1; 9 bases map to TRBD1. The V gene's germline CDR1 is MDHEN and CDR2 SYDVKM. The CDR3 loop spans 15 amino acids. The V and J ends lost 4 bases and 3 bases, in that order; junction bases with no gene match: 6. The CDR3 spells CASSSAGTGYTEAFF. The CDR3 nucleotides read TGTGCCAGCAGTTCGGCCGGGACAGGGTACACTGAAGCTTTCTTT.

V and J are TRBV6-5 and TRBJ1-2; D uncertain. The length of the CDR3 is 13 residues. CDR1 is MNHEY, CDR2 SVGAGI, per germline. Trimming stripped 8 bases from V and 2 bases from J, with 12 bases between. The CDR3 nucleotides read TGTGCCAGCGGATCGGGAGGGAACTATGGCTACACCTTC. This translates into CASGSGGNYGYTF.

This clonotype was detected only once. The genes are TRBV12-3 or TRBV12-4 and TRBJ1-2; the D gene is possibly TRBD1 (6 bases). Trimming stripped 5 bases from V and 4 bases from J, with 14 bases between. The length of the CDR3 is 14 residues. Here the CDR3 reads CASSRLQGAYGYTF. CDR3 DNA: TGTGCCAGCAGTCGGCTACAGGGTGCCTATGGCTACACCTTC.

The chain couples TRBV7-2 to TRBJ2-7; 9 bases agree with TRBD1. J was trimmed by 3 bases and V by 2 bases; bases with no gene match: 8. The CDR3 length is 16 residues. From germline, CDR1 is SGHTA and CDR2 FQGNSA. CDR3 in DNA: TGTGCCAGCAGCTTAACGGAGACAGGGGGTATCTACGAGCAGTACTTC. The encoded protein is CASSLTETGGIYEQYF.

This clonotype was observed a few times. V gene TRBV5-1 combines with J gene TRBJ2-3; weak D call: TRBD1 (6 bases). The CDR3 loop spans 18 amino acids. CDR1 and CDR2 (germline): SGHRS, YFSETQ. Trimming cost V 0 bases and J 0 bases, with 17 bases left between them. The CDR3 region has the DNA TGCGCCAGCAGCTTGGACGGACAGTTGATTTCTAGCACAGATACGCAGTATTTT. Translated: CASSLDGQLISSTDTQYF. Together with reference TRBV5-1 and TRBJ2-3, the CDR3 gives the full variable domain: KAGVTQTPRYLIKTRGQQVTLSCSPISGHRSVSWYQQTPGQGLQFLFEYFSETQRNKGNFPGRFSGRQFSNSRSEMNVSTLELGDSALYLCASSLDGQLISSTDTQYFGPGTRLTVL.

This chain uses TRBV24-1 with TRBJ2-7; 9 bases are shared with TRBD1. Germline CDR1 and CDR2: KGHDR and SFDVKD. The CDR3 consists of 15 residues. V lost 9 bases to trimming and J lost 4 bases; unmatched junction nucleotides: 12. CDR3 sequence reads: CATSTGQGISYEQYF. The CDR3, as DNA: TGTGCCACCTCTACGGGACAGGGAATTTCGTACGAGCAGTACTTC.

The V gene is TRBV14, the J gene TRBJ1-2, with D perhaps matching TRBD1 (5 bases). The germline V and J ends were trimmed by 0 bases and 6 bases, with 17 bases remaining between them. Germline V gene lookup returns CDR1 SGHDN and CDR2 FVKESK. The CDR3 consists of 16 residues. CDR3 coding DNA: TGTGCCAGCAGCCAAGAGGTTGGAGGGGTGTGGAATGGCTACACCTTC. Protein product: CASSQEVGGVWNGYTF.

Only a few counts were recorded for this clonotype. J is TRBJ2-1 and V is TRBV12-3 or TRBV12-4; 7 nucleotides line up with TRBD1. The junction had 6 bases not matched to a gene; V was cut back by 6 bases and J by 4 bases. This CDR3 region has 14 residues. The CDR3 protein is CASSQTGAYNEQFF. The CDR3 nucleotides read TGTGCCAGCAGCCAAACAGGGGCATACAATGAGCAGTTCTTC.

V is TRBV7-3 and J is TRBJ2-5; perhaps TRBD2 as D (5 bases). The end of the DNA is better explained by TRBJ2-7, so the J call may be wrong. This CDR3 is 14 amino acids long. CDR1 SGHTA and CDR2 FQGTGA come from the germline V gene. The CDR3 DNA reads as TGTGCCAGCAGCTTAAGGGCGGGTGGCCACGAGCAGTACTTC. Protein product: CASSLRAGGHEQYF.

This chain connects TRBV5-1 to TRBJ2-7; 11 bases map to TRBD2. V gave up 5 bases and J gave up 3 bases; unmatched junction bases: 7. Germline V gene lookup returns CDR1 SGHRS and CDR2 YFSETQ. The CDR3 runs 15 residues. DNA of the CDR3: TGCGCCAGCAGTTGGTCCGGGACTAGCGGCTACGAGCAGTACTTC. It codes for CASSWSGTSGYEQYF.

This clonotype appeared a few times. This chain joins TRBV27 and TRBJ2-1, with no clear D. CDR3 length equals 15 residues. Trimming removed 3 bases from V and 3 bases from J, with 12 bases in between. Germline-derived CDR1 and CDR2 are MNHEY and SMNVEV (reference sequence). In nucleotides, the CDR3 is TGTGCCAGCAGTTTCCTTGAGAGCAGCTACAATGAGCAGTTCTTC. Its translation is CASSFLESSYNEQFF.

The rearrangement joins TRBV6-1 to TRBJ1-6, with D unresolved. Trimming took off 5 bases at V and 6 bases at J, with 14 bases between the two ends. Germline values: CDR1 MNHNS, CDR2 SASEGT. The CDR3 covers 15 residues. The CDR3 region has the DNA TGTGCCAGCAGTCCTCACCTGGGCCCTAATTCACCCCTCCACTTT. Residues: CASSPHLGPNSPLHF.

The chain couples TRBV29-1 to TRBJ1-2; 7 bases match TRBD1. The CDR3 runs 15 residues. CDR1 and CDR2 from the germline V gene are SQVTM and ANQGSEA. V trimming: 5 bases; J trimming: 0 bases; junction bases outside the gene matches: 9. The CDR3 DNA sequence: TGCAGCGTTCAGGAGGGGGCCCTAGCTAACTATGGCTACACCTTC. Translation gives CSVQEGALANYGYTF.

In this sample, this clonotype turned up a few times. V and J are TRBV7-9 and TRBJ2-5; D is perhaps TRBD1 or TRBD2 (6 bases each). V was cut by 3 bases and J by 1 base, with 12 bases left in between. This CDR3 spans 15 amino acids. Germline values: CDR1 SEHNR, CDR2 FQNEAQ (reference sequence). CDR3 loop: CASSFLEGGQETQYF. As DNA, the CDR3 is TGTGCCAGCAGCTTCCTGGAGGGGGGCCAAGAGACCCAGTACTTC.

The V and J genes are TRBV18 and TRBJ2-1; D is possibly TRBD2 (6 bases). From germline, CDR1 is KGHSH and CDR2 LQKENI. V lost 4 bases and J 5 bases, leaving 15 bases between the germline ends. The CDR3 spans 15 residues. CDR3 protein: CASSLIAVANNEQFF. The CDR3 DNA reads TGTGCCAGCTCACTTATAGCGGTAGCGAACAATGAGCAGTTCTTC.

In this sample, this clonotype turned up a few times. V and J are TRBV29-1 and TRBJ2-7; 10 bases line up with TRBD2. Germline loops: CDR1 SQVTM, CDR2 ANQGSEA. CDR3 size: 14 residues. The ends lost 5 bases at V and 2 bases at J; junction bases unmatched: 6. This CDR3 reads CSVPSGSNPYEQYF. For the CDR3, the DNA is TGCAGCGTTCCTAGCGGGAGTAACCCCTACGAGCAGTACTTC.

This clonotype was counted a few times. The V and J genes are TRBV29-1 and TRBJ2-7, with TRBD1 as a possible D gene (5 bases). Germline V gene data show CDR1 as SQVTM and CDR2 as ANQGSEA. The germline V and J ends were trimmed by 1 base and 0 bases, with 10 bases remaining between them. The CDR3 is made up of 14 amino acids. The CDR3 reads CSVEARTGSYEQYF. In DNA form, the CDR3 reads TGCAGCGTTGAAGCCCGAACAGGCTCCTACGAGCAGTACTTC.

The V call is TRBV18, the J call TRBJ1-2; no reliable D call. The ends were cut back, 6 bases at V and 5 bases at J, with 16 bases in the middle. This CDR3 comprises 14 residues. Per germline, CDR1 KGHSH and CDR2 LQKENI. The CDR3 protein is CASSRTAQVYGYTF. CDR3 nucleotides: TGTGCCAGCTCTCGGACGGCCCAGGTATATGGCTACACCTTC.

J is TRBJ2-7 and V is TRBV20-1, with D possibly matching TRBD2 (5 bases). Germline V lookup: CDR1 DFQATT, CDR2 SNEGSKA (reference sequence). The CDR3 contains 12 residues. V dropped 7 bases and J dropped 3 bases, with 13 bases sitting between them. The CDR3 is CSGGSGGYEQYF. The CDR3, as DNA: TGCAGTGGTGGCAGCGGCGGCTACGAGCAGTACTTC.

CDR3 sequence (DNA): TGTGCCATCAGTGAGTCTACAGGGAATGCCCTCCACTTT. Protein sequence: CAISESTGNALHF. This chain connects TRBV10-3 to TRBJ1-6; D might be TRBD1 (6 bases). The V end was cut by 0 bases, the J end by 14 bases, with 11 bases between. The CDR3 totals 13 residues. Germline assignment: CDR1 ENHRY and CDR2 SYGVKD.

CDR3: CASSLVPRTDTQYF. The CDR3, as DNA: TGTGCCAGCAGCTTAGTACCCAGGACAGATACGCAGTATTTT. The V gene is TRBV11-2, the J gene TRBJ2-3; D gene uncertain. Trimming shortened V by 1 base and J by 3 bases, and 8 bases separated the two germline ends. This CDR3 region has 14 residues. CDR1 is SGHAT and CDR2 is FQNNGV in the germline V gene. The full variable domain, with the rest looked up from reference TRBV11-2 and TRBJ2-3, is EAGVAQSPRYKIIEKRQSVAFWCNPISGHATLYWYQQILGQGPKLLIQFQNNGVVDDSQLPKDRFSAERLKGVDSTLKIQPAKLEDSAVYLCASSLVPRTDTQYFGPGTRLTVL.

This clonotype was observed a handful of times. This sequence joins TRBV10-3 and TRBJ2-4; 8 nucleotides match TRBD1. The J segment lost 4 bases and the V segment lost 6 bases, leaving 2 bases of the junction unmatched. Per the germline V gene, CDR1 is ENHRY and CDR2 is SYGVKD. The CDR3 covers 13 residues. Here the CDR3 DNA reads TGTGCCATCAGCGGGACAGGAAAAAACATTCAGTACTTC. Translating gives CAISGTGKNIQYF.

This clonotype has only one observation. The chain is built from TRBV7-2 and TRBJ2-5, with D maybe TRBD2 (7 bases). This CDR3 has 15 residues. Germline loops: CDR1 SGHTA, CDR2 FQGNSA. The V and J ends lost 3 bases and 5 bases respectively, with 16 bases between them. The CDR3 coding sequence is TGTGCCAGCAGCTTTGACGGGGGGCAAGGGGAGACCCAGTACTTC. Its protein product is CASSFDGGQGETQYF.

The sample holds a few counts of this clonotype. This sequence joins TRBV10-3 and TRBJ2-3; a weak D match, TRBD2 (6 bases). Germline CDR1 and CDR2: ENHRY and SYGVKD. The V end was cut by 5 bases, the J end by 2 bases, with 14 bases between. The CDR3 is 15 amino acids. CDR3 loop: CAISISGGTTDTQYF. As DNA, the CDR3 is TGTGCCATCAGTATTAGCGGAGGGACCACAGATACGCAGTATTTT.